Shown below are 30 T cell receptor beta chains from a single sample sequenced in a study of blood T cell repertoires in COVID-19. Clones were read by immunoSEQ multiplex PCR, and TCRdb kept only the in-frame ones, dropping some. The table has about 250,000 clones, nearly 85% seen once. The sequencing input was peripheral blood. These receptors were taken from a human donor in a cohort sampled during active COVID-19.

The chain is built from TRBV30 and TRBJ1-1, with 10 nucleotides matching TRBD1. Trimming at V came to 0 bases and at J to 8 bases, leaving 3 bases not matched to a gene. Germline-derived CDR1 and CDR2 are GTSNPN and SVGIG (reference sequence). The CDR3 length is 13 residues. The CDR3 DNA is TGTGCCTGGAGTGTTGACAGGGGGCGGGAAGCTTTCTTT. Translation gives CAWSVDRGREAFF.

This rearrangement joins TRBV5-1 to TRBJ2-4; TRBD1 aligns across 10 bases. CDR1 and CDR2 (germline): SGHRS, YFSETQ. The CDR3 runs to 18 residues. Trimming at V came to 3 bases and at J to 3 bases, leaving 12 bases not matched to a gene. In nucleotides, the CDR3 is TGCGCCAGCAGCTGGGGGGACAGGGGACTGTTTAACAAAAACATTCAGTACTTC. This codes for CASSWGDRGLFNKNIQYF.

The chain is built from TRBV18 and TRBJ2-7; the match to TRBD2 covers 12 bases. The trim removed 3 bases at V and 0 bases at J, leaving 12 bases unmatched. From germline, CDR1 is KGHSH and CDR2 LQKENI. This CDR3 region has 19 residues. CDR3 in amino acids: CASSPRAGLAGPYSYEQYF. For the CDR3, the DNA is TGTGCCAGCTCACCGAGAGCCGGACTAGCGGGACCCTACTCCTACGAGCAGTACTTC.

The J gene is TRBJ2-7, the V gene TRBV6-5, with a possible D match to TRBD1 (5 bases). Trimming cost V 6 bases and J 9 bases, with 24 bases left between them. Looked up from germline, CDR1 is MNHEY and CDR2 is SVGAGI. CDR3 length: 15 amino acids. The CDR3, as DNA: TGTGCCAGCAGGGGGCATATAGCCCCACCTAACGGGCAGTACTTC. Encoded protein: CASRGHIAPPNGQYF.

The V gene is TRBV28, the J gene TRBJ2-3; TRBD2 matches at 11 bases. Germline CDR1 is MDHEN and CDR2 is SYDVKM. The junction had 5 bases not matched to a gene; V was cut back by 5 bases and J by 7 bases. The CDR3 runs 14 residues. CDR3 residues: CASSQLAGVHTQYF. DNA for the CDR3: TGTGCCAGCAGTCAACTAGCGGGAGTACATACGCAGTATTTT. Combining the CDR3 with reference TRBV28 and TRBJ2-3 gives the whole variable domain DVKVTQSSRYLVKRTGEKVFLECVQDMDHENMFWYRQDPGLGLRLIYFSYDVKMKEKGDIPEGYSVSREKKERFSLILESASTNQTSMYLCASSQLAGVHTQYFGPGTRLTVL.

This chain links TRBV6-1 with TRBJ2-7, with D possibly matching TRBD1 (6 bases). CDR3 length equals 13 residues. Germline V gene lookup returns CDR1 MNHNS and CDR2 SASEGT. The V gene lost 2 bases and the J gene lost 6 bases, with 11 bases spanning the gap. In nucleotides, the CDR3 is TGTGCCAGCAGTGAAAATACAGGGCTCGAGCAGTACTTC. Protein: CASSENTGLEQYF.

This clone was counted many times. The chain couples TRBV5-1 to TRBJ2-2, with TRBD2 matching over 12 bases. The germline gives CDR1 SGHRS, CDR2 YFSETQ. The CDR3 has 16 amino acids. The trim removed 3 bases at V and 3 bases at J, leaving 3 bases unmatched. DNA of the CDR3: TGCGCCAGCAGCTCTCTAGCGGGAGGGGACACCGGGGAGCTGTTTTTT. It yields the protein CASSSLAGGDTGELFF.

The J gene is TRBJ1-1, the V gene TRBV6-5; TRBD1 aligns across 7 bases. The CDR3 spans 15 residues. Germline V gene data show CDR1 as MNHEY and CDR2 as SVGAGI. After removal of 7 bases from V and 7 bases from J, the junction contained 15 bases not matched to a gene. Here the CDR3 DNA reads TGTGCCAGCATTCCTCAAGGGACAGCGTTATTTGAAGCTTTCTTT. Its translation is CASIPQGTALFEAFF.

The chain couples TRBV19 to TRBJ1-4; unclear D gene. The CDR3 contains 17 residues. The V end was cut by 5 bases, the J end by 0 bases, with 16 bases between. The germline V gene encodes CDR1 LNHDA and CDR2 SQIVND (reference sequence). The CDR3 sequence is CASSSSSGLSTNEKLFF. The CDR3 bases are TGTGCCAGTAGTTCCTCCTCCGGTTTGTCAACTAATGAAAAACTGTTTTTT.

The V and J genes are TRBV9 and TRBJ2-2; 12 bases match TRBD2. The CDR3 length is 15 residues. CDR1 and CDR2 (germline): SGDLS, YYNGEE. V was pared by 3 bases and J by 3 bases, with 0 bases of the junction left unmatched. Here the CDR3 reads CASSGLAGDTGELFF. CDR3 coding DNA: TGTGCCAGCAGCGGACTAGCGGGAGACACCGGGGAGCTGTTTTTT.

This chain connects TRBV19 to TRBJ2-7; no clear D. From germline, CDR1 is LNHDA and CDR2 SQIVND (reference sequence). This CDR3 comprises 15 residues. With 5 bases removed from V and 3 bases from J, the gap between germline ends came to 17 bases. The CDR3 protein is CASSPRAALSYEQYF. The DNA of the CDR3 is TGTGCCAGTAGTCCTCGTGCAGCGCTGAGCTACGAGCAGTACTTC.

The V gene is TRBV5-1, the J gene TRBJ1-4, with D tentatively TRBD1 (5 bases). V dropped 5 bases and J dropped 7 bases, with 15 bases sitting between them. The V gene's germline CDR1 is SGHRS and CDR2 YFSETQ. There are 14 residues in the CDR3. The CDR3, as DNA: TGCGCCAGCAGGGGGGGAGCCGGGGTTGAAAAACTGTTTTTT. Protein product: CASRGGAGVEKLFF.

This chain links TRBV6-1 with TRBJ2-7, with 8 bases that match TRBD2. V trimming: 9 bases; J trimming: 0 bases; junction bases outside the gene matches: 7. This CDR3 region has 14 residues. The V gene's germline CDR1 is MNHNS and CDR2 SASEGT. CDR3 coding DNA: TGTGCCAGTACAGGGACTAGGAGCTCCTACGAGCAGTACTTC. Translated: CASTGTRSSYEQYF.

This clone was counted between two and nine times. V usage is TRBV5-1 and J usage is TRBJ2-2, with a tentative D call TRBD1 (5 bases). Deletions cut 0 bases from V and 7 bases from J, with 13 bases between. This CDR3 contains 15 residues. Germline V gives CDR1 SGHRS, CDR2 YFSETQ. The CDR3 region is CASSLAPGAIGELFF. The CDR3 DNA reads TGCGCCAGCAGCTTGGCACCTGGGGCGATCGGGGAGCTGTTTTTT.

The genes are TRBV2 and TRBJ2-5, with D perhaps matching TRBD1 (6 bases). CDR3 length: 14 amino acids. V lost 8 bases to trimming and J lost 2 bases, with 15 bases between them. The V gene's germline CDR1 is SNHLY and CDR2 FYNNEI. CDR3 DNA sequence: TGTGCCAGCCAAGGAGACAGGACTCAAGAGACCCAGTACTTC. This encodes CASQGDRTQETQYF.

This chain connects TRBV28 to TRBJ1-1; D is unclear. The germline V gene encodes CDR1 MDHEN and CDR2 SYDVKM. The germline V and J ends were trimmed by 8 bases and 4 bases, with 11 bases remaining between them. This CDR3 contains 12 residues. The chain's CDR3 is CASHESVTEAFF. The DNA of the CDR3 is TGTGCCAGCCACGAGAGCGTCACTGAAGCTTTCTTT.

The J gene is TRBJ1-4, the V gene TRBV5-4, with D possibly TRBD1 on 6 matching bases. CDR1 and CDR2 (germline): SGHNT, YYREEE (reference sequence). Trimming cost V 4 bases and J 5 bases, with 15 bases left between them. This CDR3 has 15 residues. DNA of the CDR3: TGTGCCAGCAGCCTAGAAACAGGGAAGAATGAAAAACTGTTTTTT. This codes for CASSLETGKNEKLFF.

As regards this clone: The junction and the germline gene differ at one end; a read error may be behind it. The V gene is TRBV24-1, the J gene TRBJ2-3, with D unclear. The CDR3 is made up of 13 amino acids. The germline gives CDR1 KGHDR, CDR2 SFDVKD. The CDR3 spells CATSDSSKDTQYF. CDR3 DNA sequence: TGTGCCACCAGTGATTCGAGCAAAGATACGCAGTATTTT.

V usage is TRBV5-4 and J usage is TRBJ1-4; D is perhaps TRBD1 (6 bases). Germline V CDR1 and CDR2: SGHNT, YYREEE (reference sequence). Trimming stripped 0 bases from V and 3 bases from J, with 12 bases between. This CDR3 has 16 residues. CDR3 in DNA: TGTGCCAGCAGCTTGGGACAGGTCGAGGCTAATGAAAAACTGTTTTTT. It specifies CASSLGQVEANEKLFF. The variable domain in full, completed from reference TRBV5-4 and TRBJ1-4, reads ETGVTQSPTHLIKTRGQQVTLRCSSQSGHNTVSWYQQALGQGPQFIFQYYREEENGRGNFPPRFSGLQFPNYSSELNVNALELDDSALYLCASSLGQVEANEKLFFGSGTQLSVL.

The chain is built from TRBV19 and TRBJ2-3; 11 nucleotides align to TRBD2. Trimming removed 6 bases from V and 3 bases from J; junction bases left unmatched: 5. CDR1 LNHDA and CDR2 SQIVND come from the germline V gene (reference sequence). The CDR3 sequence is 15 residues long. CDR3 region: CASRVAGGPTDTQYF. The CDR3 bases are TGTGCCAGTAGGGTAGCGGGAGGGCCGACAGATACGCAGTATTTT.

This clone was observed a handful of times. The CDR3 coding sequence is TGTGCCAGCAGCGGAGGGGGGGTTAATAGCAATCAGCCCCAGCATTTT. As protein: CASSGGGVNSNQPQHF. The V gene is TRBV4-2, the J gene TRBJ1-5; D is perhaps TRBD1 (6 bases). V lost 5 bases, J lost 0 bases, and 14 bases lay in between. The CDR3 covers 16 residues. Germline assignment: CDR1 LGHNA and CDR2 YNFKEQ.

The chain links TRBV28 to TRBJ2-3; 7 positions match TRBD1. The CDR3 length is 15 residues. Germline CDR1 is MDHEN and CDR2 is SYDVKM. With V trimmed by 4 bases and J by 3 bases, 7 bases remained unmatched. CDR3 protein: CASSWSVRGTDTQYF. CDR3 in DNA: TGTGCCAGCAGTTGGTCCGTCAGGGGGACAGATACGCAGTATTTT.

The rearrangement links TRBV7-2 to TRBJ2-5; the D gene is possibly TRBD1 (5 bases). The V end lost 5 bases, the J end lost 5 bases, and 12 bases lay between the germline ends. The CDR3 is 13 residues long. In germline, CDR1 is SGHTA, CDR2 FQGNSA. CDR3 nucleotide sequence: TGTGCCAGCAGCCAAATCGCAGGGGAGACCCAGTACTTC. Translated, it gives CASSQIAGETQYF.

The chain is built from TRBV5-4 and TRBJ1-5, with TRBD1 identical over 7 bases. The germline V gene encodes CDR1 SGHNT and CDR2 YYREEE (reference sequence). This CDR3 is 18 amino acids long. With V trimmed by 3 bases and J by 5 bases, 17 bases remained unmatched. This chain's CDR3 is CASSSLDRDGYSYQPQHF. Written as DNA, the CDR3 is TGTGCCAGCAGCTCGTTAGACAGGGATGGTTATTCTTATCAGCCCCAGCATTTT.

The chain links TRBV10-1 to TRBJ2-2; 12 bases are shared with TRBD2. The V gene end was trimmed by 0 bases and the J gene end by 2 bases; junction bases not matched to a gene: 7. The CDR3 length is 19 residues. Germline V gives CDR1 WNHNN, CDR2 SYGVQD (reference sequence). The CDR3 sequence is CASSESLTSGGRNTGELFF. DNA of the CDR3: TGCGCCAGCAGTGAGTCCCTCACTAGCGGGGGGAGAAACACCGGGGAGCTGTTTTTT.

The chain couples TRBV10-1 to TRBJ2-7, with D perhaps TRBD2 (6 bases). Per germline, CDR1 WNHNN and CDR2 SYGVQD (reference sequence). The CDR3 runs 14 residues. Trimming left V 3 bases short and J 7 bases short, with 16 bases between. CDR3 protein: CASSDSGVGAEQYF. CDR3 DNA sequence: TGCGCCAGCAGTGATTCGGGGGTAGGCGCTGAGCAGTACTTC.

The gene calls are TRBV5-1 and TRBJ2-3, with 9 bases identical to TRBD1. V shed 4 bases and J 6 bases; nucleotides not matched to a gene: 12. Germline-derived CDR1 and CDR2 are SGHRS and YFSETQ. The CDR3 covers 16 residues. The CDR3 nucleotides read TGCGCCAGCAGCCTATCACAGGGGGCCCCTCGGGATACGCAGTATTTT. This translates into CASSLSQGAPRDTQYF.

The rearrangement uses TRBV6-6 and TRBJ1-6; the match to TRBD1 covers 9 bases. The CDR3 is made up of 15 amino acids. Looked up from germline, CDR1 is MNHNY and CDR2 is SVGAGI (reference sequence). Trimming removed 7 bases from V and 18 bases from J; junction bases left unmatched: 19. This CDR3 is CASTQRGTGLKLAHF. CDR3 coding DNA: TGTGCCAGCACTCAACGAGGGACAGGGCTCAAATTGGCCCACTTT.

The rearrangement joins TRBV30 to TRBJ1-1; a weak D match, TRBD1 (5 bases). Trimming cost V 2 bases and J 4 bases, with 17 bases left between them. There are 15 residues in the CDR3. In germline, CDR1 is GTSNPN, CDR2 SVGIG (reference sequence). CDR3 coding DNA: TGTGCCTGGAGTAAAGGGAGGGGCTTCGTCACTGAAGCTTTCTTT. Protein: CAWSKGRGFVTEAFF.

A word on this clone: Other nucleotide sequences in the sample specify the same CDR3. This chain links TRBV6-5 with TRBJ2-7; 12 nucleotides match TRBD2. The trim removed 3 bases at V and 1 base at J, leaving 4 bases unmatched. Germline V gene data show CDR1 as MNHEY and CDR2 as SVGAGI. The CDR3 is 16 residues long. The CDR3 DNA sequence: TGTGCCAGCAGTTATTCCGGGACTAGCGGGTCCTACGAGCAGTACTTC. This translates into CASSYSGTSGSYEQYF.